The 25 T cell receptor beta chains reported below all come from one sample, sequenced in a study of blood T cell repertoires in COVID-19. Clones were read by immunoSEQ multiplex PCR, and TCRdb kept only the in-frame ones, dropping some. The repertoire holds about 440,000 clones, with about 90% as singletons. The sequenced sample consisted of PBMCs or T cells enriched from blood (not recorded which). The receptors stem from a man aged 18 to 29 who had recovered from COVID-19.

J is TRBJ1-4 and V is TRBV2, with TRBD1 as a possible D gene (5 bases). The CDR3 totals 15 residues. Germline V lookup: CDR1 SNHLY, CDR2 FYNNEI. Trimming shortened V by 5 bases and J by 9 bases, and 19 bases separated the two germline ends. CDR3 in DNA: TGTGCCAGCAGTCCCCTTGGGGCAGTCTCCCAAAAACTGTTTTTT. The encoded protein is CASSPLGAVSQKLFF.

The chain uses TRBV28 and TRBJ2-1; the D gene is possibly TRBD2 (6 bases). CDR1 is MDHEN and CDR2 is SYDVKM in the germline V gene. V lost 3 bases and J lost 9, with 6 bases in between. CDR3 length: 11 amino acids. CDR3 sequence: CASSLGGEQFF. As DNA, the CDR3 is TGTGCCAGCAGTTTGGGGGGTGAGCAGTTCTTC.

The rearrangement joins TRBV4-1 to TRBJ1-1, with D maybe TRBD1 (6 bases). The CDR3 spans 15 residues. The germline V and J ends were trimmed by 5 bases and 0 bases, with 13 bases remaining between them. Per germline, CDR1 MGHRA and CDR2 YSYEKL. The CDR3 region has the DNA TGCGCCAGCAGCGCCCTATGGGGGCTGAACACTGAAGCTTTCTTT. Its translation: CASSALWGLNTEAFF.

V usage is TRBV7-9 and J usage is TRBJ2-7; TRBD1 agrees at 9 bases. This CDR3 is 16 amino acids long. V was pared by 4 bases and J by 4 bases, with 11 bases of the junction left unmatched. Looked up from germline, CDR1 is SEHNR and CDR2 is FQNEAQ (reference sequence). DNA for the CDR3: TGTGCCAGCAGCTCCCCCTGGACAGGGGATGGGTACGAGCAGTACTTC. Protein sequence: CASSSPWTGDGYEQYF. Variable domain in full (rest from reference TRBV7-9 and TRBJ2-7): DTGVSQNPRHKITKRGQNVTFRCDPISEHNRLYWYRQTLGQGPEFLTYFQNEAQLEKSRLLSDRFSAERPKGSFSTLEIQRTEQGDSAMYLCASSSPWTGDGYEQYFGPGTRLTVT.

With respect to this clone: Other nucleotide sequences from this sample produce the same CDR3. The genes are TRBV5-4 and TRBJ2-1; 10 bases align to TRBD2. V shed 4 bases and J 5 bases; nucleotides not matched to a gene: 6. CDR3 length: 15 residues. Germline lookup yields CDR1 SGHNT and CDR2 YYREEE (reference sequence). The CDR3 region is CASSLGLATNNEQFF. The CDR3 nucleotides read TGTGCCAGCAGCCTGGGACTAGCGACAAACAATGAGCAGTTCTTC.

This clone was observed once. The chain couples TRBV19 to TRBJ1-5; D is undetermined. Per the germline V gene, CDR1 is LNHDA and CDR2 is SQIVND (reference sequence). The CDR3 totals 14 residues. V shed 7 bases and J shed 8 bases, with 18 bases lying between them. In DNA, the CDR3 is TGTGCCAGTACTTCAGGCAAATTCGGGGAGCCCCAGCATTTT. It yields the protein CASTSGKFGEPQHF.

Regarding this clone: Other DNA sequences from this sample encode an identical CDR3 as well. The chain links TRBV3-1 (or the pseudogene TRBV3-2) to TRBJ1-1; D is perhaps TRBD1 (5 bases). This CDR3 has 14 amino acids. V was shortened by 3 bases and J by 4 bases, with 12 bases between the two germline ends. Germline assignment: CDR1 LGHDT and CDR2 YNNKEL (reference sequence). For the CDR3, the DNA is TGTGCCAGCAGCCACCAGGGTTCGGGCACTGAAGCTTTCTTT. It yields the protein CASSHQGSGTEAFF.

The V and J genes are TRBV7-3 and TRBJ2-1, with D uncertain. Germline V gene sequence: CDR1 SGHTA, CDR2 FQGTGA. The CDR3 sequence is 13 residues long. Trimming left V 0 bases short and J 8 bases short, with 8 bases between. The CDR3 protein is CASSLTFRDEQFF. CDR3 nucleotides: TGTGCCAGCAGCTTAACTTTCCGGGATGAGCAGTTCTTC.

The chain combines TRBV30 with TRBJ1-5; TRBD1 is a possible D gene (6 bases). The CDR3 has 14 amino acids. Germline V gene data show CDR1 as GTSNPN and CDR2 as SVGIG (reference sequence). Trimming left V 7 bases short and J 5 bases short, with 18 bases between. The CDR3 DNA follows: TGTGCCTACTCCGTACAGGGATGGGATCAGCCCCAGCATTTT. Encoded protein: CAYSVQGWDQPQHF.

The CDR3 region is CASSQDSQAHYEQYF. Here the CDR3 DNA reads TGTGCCAGCAGCCAAGATAGTCAGGCCCACTACGAGCAGTACTTC. The V gene is TRBV4-2, the J gene TRBJ2-7; unclear D gene. The ends were cut back, 0 bases at V and 3 bases at J, with 12 bases in the middle. The CDR3 is 15 residues long. Germline V gene lookup returns CDR1 LGHNA and CDR2 YNFKEQ.

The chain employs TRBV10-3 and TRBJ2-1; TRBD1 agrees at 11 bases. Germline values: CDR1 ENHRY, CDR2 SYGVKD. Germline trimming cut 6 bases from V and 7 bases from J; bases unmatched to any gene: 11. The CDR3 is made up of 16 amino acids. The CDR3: CAISSYGQGAGNEQFF. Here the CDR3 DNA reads TGTGCCATCAGCTCCTATGGACAGGGGGCAGGAAATGAGCAGTTCTTC.

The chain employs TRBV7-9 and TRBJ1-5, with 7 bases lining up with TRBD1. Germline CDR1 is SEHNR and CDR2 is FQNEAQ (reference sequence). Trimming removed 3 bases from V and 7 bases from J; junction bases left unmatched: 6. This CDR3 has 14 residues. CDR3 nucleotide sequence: TGTGCCAGCAGCTTTACAGGGGTTGGACAGCCCCAGCATTTT. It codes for CASSFTGVGQPQHF.

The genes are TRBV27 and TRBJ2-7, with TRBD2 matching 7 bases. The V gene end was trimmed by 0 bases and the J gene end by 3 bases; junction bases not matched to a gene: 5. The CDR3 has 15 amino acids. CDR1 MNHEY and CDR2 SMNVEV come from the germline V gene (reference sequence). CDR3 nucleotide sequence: TGTGCCAGCAGTTTATCGCCTAGCGGATACTACGAGCAGTACTTC. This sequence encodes CASSLSPSGYYEQYF.

The CDR3 protein is CASREFASGSYNEQFF. The CDR3 region has the DNA TGTGCCAGCAGGGAATTCGCTAGCGGCTCCTACAATGAGCAGTTCTTC. V usage is TRBV2 and J usage is TRBJ2-1; TRBD2 matches 7 bases. Germline V gene data show CDR1 as SNHLY and CDR2 as FYNNEI. CDR3 size: 16 residues. The V segment lost 6 bases and the J segment 0 bases; nucleotides outside the gene matches: 8.

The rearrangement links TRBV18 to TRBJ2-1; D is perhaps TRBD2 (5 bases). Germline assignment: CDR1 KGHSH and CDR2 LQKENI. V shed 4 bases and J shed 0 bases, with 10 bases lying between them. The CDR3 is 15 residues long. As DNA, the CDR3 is TGTGCCAGCTCACAAGAGGGTAGCTCCTACAATGAGCAGTTCTTC. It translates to CASSQEGSSYNEQFF.

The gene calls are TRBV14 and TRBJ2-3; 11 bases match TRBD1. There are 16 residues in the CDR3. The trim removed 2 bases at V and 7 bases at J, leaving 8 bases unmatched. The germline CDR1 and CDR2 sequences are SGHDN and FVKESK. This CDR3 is CASSQLRTGGIHTQYF. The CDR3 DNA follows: TGTGCCAGCAGCCAACTTCGGACAGGGGGCATACATACGCAGTATTTT.

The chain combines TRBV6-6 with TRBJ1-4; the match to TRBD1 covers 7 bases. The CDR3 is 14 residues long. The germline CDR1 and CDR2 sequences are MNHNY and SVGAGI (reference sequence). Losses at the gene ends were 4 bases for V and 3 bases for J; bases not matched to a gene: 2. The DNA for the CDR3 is TGTGCCAGCAGTTGGACAGGCTCTAATGAAAAACTGTTTTTT. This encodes CASSWTGSNEKLFF.

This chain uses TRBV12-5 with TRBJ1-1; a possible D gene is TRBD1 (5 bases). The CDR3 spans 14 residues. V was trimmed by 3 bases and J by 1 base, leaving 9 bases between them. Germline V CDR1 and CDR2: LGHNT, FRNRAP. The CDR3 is CASGFPGQNTEAFF. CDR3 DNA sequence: TGTGCTAGTGGTTTCCCTGGACAGAACACTGAAGCTTTCTTT.

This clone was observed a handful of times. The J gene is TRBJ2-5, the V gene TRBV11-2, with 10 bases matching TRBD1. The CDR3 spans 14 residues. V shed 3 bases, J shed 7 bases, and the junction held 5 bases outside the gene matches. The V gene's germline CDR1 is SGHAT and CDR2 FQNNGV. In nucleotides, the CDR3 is TGTGCCAGCAGCTTTCGACAGGGGGCAGGGACCCAGTACTTC. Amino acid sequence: CASSFRQGAGTQYF.

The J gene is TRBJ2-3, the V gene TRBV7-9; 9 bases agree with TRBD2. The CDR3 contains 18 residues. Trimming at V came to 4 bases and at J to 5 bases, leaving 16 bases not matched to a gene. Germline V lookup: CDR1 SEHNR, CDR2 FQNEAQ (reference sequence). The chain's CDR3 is CASSSERGLARILDTQYF. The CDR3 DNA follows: TGTGCCAGCAGCTCAGAGAGGGGACTAGCTAGGATTTTAGATACGCAGTATTTT.

This chain's CDR3 is CASSANDRGELFF. CDR3 sequence (DNA): TGTGCCAGCAGCGCCAACGACAGGGGGGAGCTGTTTTTT. V gene TRBV7-8 combines with J gene TRBJ2-2; D perhaps matches TRBD1 (6 bases). The length of the CDR3 is 13 residues. V was clipped by 5 bases and J by 8 bases, with 12 bases between them. The germline gives CDR1 SGHVS, CDR2 FQNEAQ.

The CDR3 reads CASRSKIPGTEAFF. DNA of the CDR3: TGTGCCAGTAGGAGCAAGATCCCGGGCACTGAAGCTTTCTTT. The chain carries TRBV19 and TRBJ1-1, with D uncertain. Trimming stripped 6 bases from V and 4 bases from J, with 15 bases between. The CDR3 loop spans 14 amino acids. Germline assignment: CDR1 LNHDA and CDR2 SQIVND (reference sequence).

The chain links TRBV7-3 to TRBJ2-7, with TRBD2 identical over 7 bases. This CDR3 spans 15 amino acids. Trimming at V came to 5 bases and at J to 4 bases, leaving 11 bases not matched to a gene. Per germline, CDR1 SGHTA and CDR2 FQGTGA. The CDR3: CASSPHGAGDYEQYF. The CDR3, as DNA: TGTGCCAGCAGCCCCCACGGCGCGGGAGATTACGAGCAGTACTTC. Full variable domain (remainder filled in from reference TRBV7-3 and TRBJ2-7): GAGVSQTPSNKVTEKGKYVELRCDPISGHTALYWYRQSLGQGPEFLIYFQGTGAADDSGLPNDRFFAVRPEGSVSTLKIQRTERGDSAVYLCASSPHGAGDYEQYFGPGTRLTVT.

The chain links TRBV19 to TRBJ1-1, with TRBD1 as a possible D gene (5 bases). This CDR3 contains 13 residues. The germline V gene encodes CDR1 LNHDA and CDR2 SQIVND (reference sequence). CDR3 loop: CAVSDTLNTEAFF. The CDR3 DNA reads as TGTGCGGTATCGGACACCCTGAACACTGAAGCTTTCTTT.

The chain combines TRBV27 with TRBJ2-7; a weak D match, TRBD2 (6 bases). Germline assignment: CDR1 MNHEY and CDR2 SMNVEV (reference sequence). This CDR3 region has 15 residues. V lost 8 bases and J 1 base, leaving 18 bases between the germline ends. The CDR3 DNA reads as TGTGCCAGCGGACGGGAGCTGGTTGGGTCCTACGAGCAGTACTTC. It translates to CASGRELVGSYEQYF.